This T cell receptor (beta chain) originates from a study of T cell clones after liver transplantation (dated by TCRdb to between 2018 and 2021). A note on the overall study: Samples were obtained from ITN030ST, a randomized trial in which withdrawal of immunosuppression was attempted within 2 years of liver transplantation. Of the eight recipients, a few were HCV-positive, while the remaining recipients had been transplanted for non-autoimmune, non-viral indications. Blood samples were taken pre-transplant, pre-randomization before withdrawal, and post-randomization after full withdrawal or failed withdrawal. Subjects received no induction therapy and standard immunosuppression until randomization at 12-24 months post-transplant. Tolerance was defined as complete withdrawal of immunosuppression for at least one year without a rise in liver enzymes beyond twice the upper limit of normal. After a pre-transplant mixed lymphocyte reaction, TCRbeta sequencing was used to pinpoint donor-reactive T cell clones, which were subsequently tracked in post-transplant blood. The studied cohort comprised 8 liver transplant recipients, 3 classified as tolerant and 5 as non-tolerant. Third party-reactive TCRbeta sequences from pre-transplant MLRs were also identified as an antigen-independent comparator for donor-reactive sequences.

Unstimulated PBMCs, after thawing, were stained for CD3, CD4 and CD8 and then FACS-sorted into CD3+CD4+ and CD3+CD8+ populations. All 8 studied subjects were randomized to immunosuppression withdrawal. The Qiagen DNeasy Blood and Tissue Kit was used to isolate genomic DNA. Results and caveats for the whole study, not just this receptor: Donor-reactive sequences declined more than third party-reactive ones, suggesting partial antigen-specific deletion unrelated to withdrawal success. Without allograft tissue specimens, donor-reactive T cells may have migrated into the graft rather than being deleted. Low numbers of available donor cells limited the measurable donor-reactive repertoire in two subjects. The conclusions were considered preliminary, being limited by small, heterogeneous patient numbers and non-standardized post-transplant time points. In 5 of 8 subjects, regardless of tolerance or HCV status, circulating donor-reactive CD4 TCRbeta sequences dropped significantly post-transplant. After accounting for repertoire turnover, donor-reactive detection was significantly reduced in 7 of 8 subjects for CD4 and 8 of 8 for CD8.

The CDR1 and CDR2 encoded by the germline V gene are MDHEN and SYDVKM. The CDR3 runs 13 amino acids, cysteine and phenylalanine included. Only CDR3 DNA is held: 39 bases, read in frame from base 1. V sheds 3 bases and J sheds 4 bases, leaving 9 bases between their ends. On this clone itself: The antigen it recognizes is unknown. No qualities accompany the bases; no much larger clone lies one base away.

High-throughput TCRbeta CDR3 sequencing of frozen genomic DNA was performed by immunoSEQ, with PCR amplification, mapping, bias correction and internal controls included. Under the source paper's analysis protocol: Only productive rearrangements were retained, and each unique TCRbeta sequence was defined by its CDR3 nucleotide sequence together with its V and J gene. A sequence counted as donor-reactive only if the sequence showed at least 5-fold expansion in CFSE-low cells compared with unstimulated pre-transplant cells and had a frequency of at least 0.01%. Per-subject minimum frequency thresholds, based on the lowest-template unstimulated sample, ensured at least 90% detection power. Repertoire turnover was measured by Jensen-Shannon divergence between the top 1000 TCRbeta sequences post- and pre-transplant. Changes in detection of donor-reactive sequences were tested with two-sided Fisher's exact tests. TCRdb re-hosts the immuneACCESS table, in-frame sequences only. Its copies lack some clones; in the studies checked, an unresolved V gene accounts for under half of them, and the cause for the rest is not known. D and trimming come from the DNA, and the V and J calls and clone size come from that table. The sample data list 9,500 to 10,000 clones, and 72% of these were observed just once. The ten top clones hold roughly 22% of the sample.

The material sequenced was CD8+ T cells from blood, taken at the roughly 15-month timepoint. This clonotype was obtained from a human patient who received a liver transplant. After transplantation, some T cells may belong to the graft donor instead of the recipient. The V gene is TRBV28 and the J gene is TRBJ1-2, with TRBD1 perhaps the D gene, on 5 matching bases. The bases read TGTGCCAGCAGTTTTTCGACAGCCTATGGCTACACCTTC. Protein translation: CASSFSTAYGYTF.